The T cell receptor beta chain described here comes from a study of CD8+CD57+ T cells in acquired aplastic anemia. The overall study: The sorted CD4+ and CD8+ cells yielded an average approximately 3 ug of DNA. Overall study findings and caveats: Found in both controls and patients were some 31 CD8+ CDR3 sequences.

TCR beta VDJ and CDR3 profiling used genomic DNA as template. One entry per CDR3 protein results from TCRdb running MiXCR on the reads. The repertoire includes around 150,000 distinct CDR3 sequences, about 45% of them detected once, and 2.5% to 3.5% sits in the top ten. Patients chosen for sequencing had CD8+CD57+ cells that had expanded, as shown by flow cytometry. Prior therapy had not been administered to any patient at the time of blood sampling. With respect to this clonotype: As yet, its antigen is unknown. Just one base apart from a much larger clone, this may be a read error.

Germline V gene sequence: CDR1 SGHRS, CDR2 YFSETQ. The ends were cut back, 1 base at V and 11 bases at J, with 19 bases in the middle. The CDR3 sequence is 15 residues long. Sequencing used sorted CD4+, CD8+, or CD8+CD57+ T cells (not recorded which) from PBMCs. This receptor was taken from a human donor with aplastic anemia. V and J are TRBV5-1 and TRBJ2-1; perhaps D is TRBD1 or TRBD2 (5 bases each). The CDR3 loop is CASSLRDPRADQQFF. The CDR3 nucleotides are TGCGCCAGCAGCTTGCGGGACCCGCGGGCAGATCAGCAGTTCTTC.